Each of the 28 T cell receptor beta chains below was sequenced from the same sample in a study of CD8 T cells in ankylosing spondylitis. TCRdb recomputed calls from the 5' RACE reads with MiXCR, one row per CDR3 protein. The sample holds 220,000 or so distinct CDR3 sequences, approximately 20% seen once. Study-wide results and caveats: Typical of ankylosing spondylitis blood, it appeared, was a TCR beta motif of seven to nine highly homologous variants.

No antigen has been identified for these receptors. Material: blood, either unsorted or a sorted T cell fraction (not recorded which). Receptor source: a male donor with ankylosing spondylitis.

Only a few counts were recorded for this clonotype. The CDR3 spells CASSLVRDFQETQYF. CDR3 nucleotide sequence: TGTGCCAGCAGCTTGGTCAGGGACTTCCAAGAGACCCAGTACTTC. The chain links TRBV5-6 to TRBJ2-5; maybe TRBD2 (6 bases). V lost 0 bases to trimming and J lost 1 base, with 10 bases between them. Per the germline V gene, CDR1 is SGHDT and CDR2 is YYEEEE. This CDR3 has 15 amino acids. Full variable domain (remainder filled in from reference TRBV5-6 and TRBJ2-5): DAGVTQSPTHLIKTRGQQVTLRCSPKSGHDTVSWYQQALGQGPQFIFQYYEEEERQRGNFPDRFSGHQFPNYSSELNVNALLLGDSALYLCASSLVRDFQETQYFGPGTRLLVL.

This clonotype appeared a single time. The gene calls are TRBV3-1 and TRBJ2-3, with D unresolved. CDR3 size: 17 residues. Trimming pared 10 bases from V and 6 bases from J, leaving 29 bases between. Germline loops: CDR1 LGHDT, CDR2 YNNKEL (reference sequence). CDR3 sequence (DNA): TGTGCCACCTGCCAGGAGCCAGCAGCTATGATCGAGGATACGCAGTATTTT. Translation gives CATCQEPAAMIEDTQYF.

The chain uses TRBV27 and TRBJ2-5; weak D call: TRBD2 (6 bases). Trimming removed 8 bases at V and 5 bases at J, with 9 bases between. CDR1 is MNHEY and CDR2 is SMNVEV in the germline V gene (reference sequence). The CDR3 has 11 amino acids. The CDR3 loop is CASYGGETQYF. The CDR3 region has the DNA TGTGCCAGCTATGGGGGGGAGACCCAGTACTTC.

The V call is TRBV10-2, the J call TRBJ1-1; D is unresolved. Germline CDR1 and CDR2: WSHSY and SAAADI. The CDR3 consists of 12 residues. Trimming took off 1 base at V and 3 bases at J, with 3 bases between the two ends. Here the CDR3 reads CASSEFHTEAFF. The CDR3 bases are TGCGCCAGCAGTGAGTTCCACACTGAAGCTTTCTTT.

This chain connects TRBV24-1 to TRBJ2-7, with TRBD1 as a possible D gene (5 bases). Germline V gives CDR1 KGHDR, CDR2 SFDVKD. CDR3 length equals 14 residues. The V and J ends lost 9 bases and 1 base respectively, with 15 bases between them. The CDR3 protein is CATGQGGPSYEQYF. CDR3 DNA sequence: TGTGCCACCGGTCAGGGCGGCCCGTCCTACGAGCAGTACTTC.

J is TRBJ2-1 and V is TRBV5-1, with a possible D match to TRBD2 (6 bases). Germline CDR1 and CDR2: SGHRS and YFSETQ. This CDR3 is 13 amino acids long. V lost 6 bases, J lost 8 bases, and 15 bases lay in between. CDR3 loop: CASKRGLGDEQFF. Here the CDR3 DNA reads TGCGCCAGCAAGAGGGGACTCGGGGATGAGCAGTTCTTC.

J is TRBJ2-6 and V is TRBV12-3 or TRBV12-4; D is ambiguous. The CDR3 is 18 residues long. V shed 6 bases and J shed 1 base, with 19 bases lying between them. The CDR3 is CASSPRNSDLSGANVLTF. The CDR3 DNA reads as TGTGCCAGCAGCCCGAGGAACAGCGATCTTTCTGGGGCCAACGTCCTGACTTTC.

V and J are TRBV30 and TRBJ2-5; 8 bases line up with TRBD1. The CDR3 has 12 residues. After removal of 5 bases from V and 3 bases from J, the junction contained 2 bases not matched to a gene. Germline CDR1 is GTSNPN and CDR2 is SVGIG (reference sequence). The CDR3 loop is CAWATGEETQYF. The CDR3, as DNA: TGTGCCTGGGCGACAGGGGAAGAGACCCAGTACTTC.

This clonotype was seen only once. J is TRBJ2-7 and V is TRBV9; possibly TRBD1 or TRBD2 for D (5 bases each). Trimming left V 2 bases short and J 4 bases short, with 16 bases between. This CDR3 contains 15 residues. The V gene's germline CDR1 is SGDLS and CDR2 YYNGEE. The CDR3 bases are TGTGCCAGCAGCGTTTCAGGGACGTACCCTTACGAGCAGTACTTC. Protein sequence: CASSVSGTYPYEQYF.

The sample holds a few counts of this clonotype. The chain employs TRBV27 and TRBJ2-1; D is possibly TRBD1 (5 bases). The CDR3 runs to 13 residues. Trimming removed 5 bases at V and 9 bases at J, with 14 bases between. The germline V gene has CDR1 MNHEY and CDR2 SMNVEV (reference sequence). CDR3 loop: CASSNQGSGEQFF. CDR3 DNA sequence: TGTGCCAGCAGTAATCAGGGTAGTGGTGAGCAGTTCTTC.

This clonotype was observed at least ten times. The rearrangement uses TRBV24-1 and TRBJ2-3; D is ambiguous. CDR1 is KGHDR and CDR2 is SFDVKD in the germline V gene. There are 14 residues in the CDR3. V was trimmed by 9 bases and J by 0 bases, leaving 12 bases between them. The CDR3 DNA reads TGTGCCACCCTTGACCGATTCAGCACAGATACGCAGTATTTT. Its protein is CATLDRFSTDTQYF.

V and J are TRBV21-1 and TRBJ2-7; no check of the table's D call, TRBD1, against the DNA was made. TRBV21-1 is reported as a pseudogene. The CDR3 runs to 20 residues. The DNA of the CDR3 is TGTGCCAGCAGCAAAGAGAAAGGGTCGGGACAGGGAGAGGACCGCGCCGAGCAGTACTTC. Protein: CASSKEKGSGQGEDRAEQYF.

This chain connects TRBV15 to TRBJ1-1; D uncertain. Trimming cost V 3 bases and J 5 bases, with 10 bases left between them. This CDR3 region has 13 residues. Germline CDR1 reads LNHNV; CDR2 reads YYDKDF (reference sequence). The CDR3 DNA reads TGTGCCACCAGCAGGGTACCTACGACTGAAGCTTTCTTT. Translation gives CATSRVPTTEAFF.

In its sample, this clonotype was seen a few times. The chain is built from TRBV15 and TRBJ2-3; 13 bases match TRBD2. From germline, CDR1 is LNHNV and CDR2 YYDKDF (reference sequence). V shed 2 bases and J 6 bases; nucleotides not matched to a gene: 2. The CDR3 has 15 residues. In DNA, the CDR3 is TGTGCCACCAGCAGAACTAGCGGGGGGGCTGATACGCAGTATTTT. Translated, it gives CATSRTSGGADTQYF. Full variable domain (remainder filled in from reference TRBV15 and TRBJ2-3): DAMVIQNPRYQVTQFGKPVTLSCSQTLNHNVMYWYQQKSSQAPKLLFHYYDKDFNNEADTPDNFQSRRPNTSFCFLDIRSPGLGDTAMYLCATSRTSGGADTQYFGPGTRLTVL.

This clonotype was seen more than once but under ten times. This chain links TRBV11-2 with TRBJ1-1; D unclear. V gave up 0 bases and J gave up 8 bases, with 10 bases separating them. CDR3 length: 13 residues. CDR1 is SGHAT, CDR2 FQNNGV, per germline. The CDR3 protein is CASSLDPPEEAFF. CDR3 sequence (DNA): TGTGCCAGCAGCTTAGATCCCCCAGAAGAAGCTTTCTTT.

This clonotype came up a few times. The chain employs TRBV14 and TRBJ2-7, with 7 positions matching TRBD2. V dropped 1 base and J dropped 7; count of bases not matched to a gene: 4. Germline V gives CDR1 SGHDN, CDR2 FVKESK. The CDR3 is made up of 13 amino acids. DNA of the CDR3: TGTGCCAGCAGCCAAGGGACTAGGATGGAGCAGTACTTC. Residues: CASSQGTRMEQYF.

This clonotype was detected a few times. The genes are TRBV5-1 and TRBJ1-4; D uncertain. CDR3 length equals 18 residues. V gave up 4 bases and J gave up 4 bases, with 23 bases separating them. In germline, CDR1 is SGHRS, CDR2 YFSETQ. CDR3 coding DNA: TGCGCCAGCAGCCCGAACCCGGACTCTCTAGCCTTTAATGAAAAACTGTTTTTT. It is translated as CASSPNPDSLAFNEKLFF.

This chain joins TRBV6-2 or TRBV6-3 and TRBJ2-1, with D maybe TRBD2 (6 bases). Trimming cost V 0 bases and J 0 bases, with 9 bases left between them. The CDR3 covers 16 residues. Germline values: CDR1 MNHEY, CDR2 SVGEGT. CDR3 region: CASSYSGTYSYNEQFF. In nucleotides, the CDR3 is TGTGCCAGCAGTTACTCCGGGACTTACTCCTACAATGAGCAGTTCTTC.

The chain has TRBV5-1 and TRBJ2-7; D is perhaps TRBD1 (5 bases). Germline V CDR1 and CDR2: SGHRS, YFSETQ. The V end was cut by 0 bases, the J end by 2 bases, with 15 bases between. The CDR3 has 16 amino acids. The CDR3 region has the DNA TGCGCCAGCAGCTTGGCCGTAACAGGATCCACCTACGAGCAGTACTTC. It translates to CASSLAVTGSTYEQYF.

This sequence joins TRBV3-1 and TRBJ2-3; 8 nucleotides match TRBD1. Germline assignment: CDR1 LGHDT and CDR2 YNNKEL (reference sequence). J gave up 1 base and V 5 bases, and 5 bases lay outside the gene matches. CDR3 length: 15 amino acids. CDR3 coding DNA: TGTGCCAGCAGCGGGACAGGTTCAGGCACAGATACGCAGTATTTT. Amino acids: CASSGTGSGTDTQYF.

This clonotype was recorded at least ten times. The V gene is TRBV29-1, the J gene TRBJ2-1; TRBD1 matches at 11 bases. Germline V gene data show CDR1 as SQVTM and CDR2 as ANQGSEA. V was pared by 3 bases and J by 7 bases, with 11 bases of the junction left unmatched. This CDR3 is built from 16 residues. The CDR3 loop reads CSVEGWTGGALNEQFF. CDR3 DNA sequence: TGCAGCGTTGAGGGATGGACAGGGGGCGCGTTAAATGAGCAGTTCTTC.

The chain joins TRBV4-1 to TRBJ2-7, with D possibly being TRBD1 (6 bases). V was shortened by 0 bases and J by 3 bases, with 9 bases between the two germline ends. This CDR3 has 14 amino acids. Germline V lookup: CDR1 MGHRA, CDR2 YSYEKL. The CDR3 sequence is CASSQEGDNYEQYF. CDR3 coding DNA: TGCGCCAGCAGCCAAGAGGGGGACAACTACGAGCAGTACTTC.

This clonotype was detected only a few times. The rearrangement links TRBV29-1 to TRBJ1-1, with a tentative D call TRBD1 (5 bases). V was clipped by 5 bases and J by 4 bases, with 20 bases between them. CDR1 SQVTM and CDR2 ANQGSEA come from the germline V gene. The CDR3 runs to 15 residues. The CDR3 sequence is CSVPLPGPLPTEAFF. CDR3 nucleotides: TGCAGCGTTCCTCTCCCGGGACCCCTGCCCACTGAAGCTTTCTTT.

This clonotype was found a few times. The chain links TRBV2 to TRBJ2-1; D may correspond to TRBD1 or TRBD2 (5 bases each). Germline V gene sequence: CDR1 SNHLY, CDR2 FYNNEI. V was shortened by 4 bases and J by 7 bases, with 11 bases between the two germline ends. The CDR3 totals 13 residues. The CDR3 coding sequence is TGTGCCAGCAGTGTACCCTGGGGGAATGAGCAGTTCTTC. Residues: CASSVPWGNEQFF.

This rearrangement joins TRBV11-1 to TRBJ2-6, with 10 bases that match TRBD1. Germline CDR1 SGHAT, CDR2 FQDESV (reference sequence). The CDR3 covers 18 residues. V shed 9 bases, J shed 0 bases, and the junction held 11 bases outside the gene matches. The CDR3, as DNA: TGTGCCAGGGAGGGACAGGGGATTTCGAGCTCTGGGGCCAACGTCCTGACTTTC. As protein: CAREGQGISSSGANVLTF.

The CDR3 loop reads CASSHGQGNEKLFF. Written as DNA, the CDR3 is TGCGCCAGCAGCCACGGACAGGGGAATGAAAAACTGTTTTTT. This chain uses TRBV4-1 with TRBJ1-4; 9 positions agree with TRBD1. Per germline, CDR1 MGHRA and CDR2 YSYEKL. V gave up 3 bases and J gave up 5 bases; unmatched junction bases: 1. There are 14 residues in the CDR3.

This clonotype has just a few counts. The J gene is TRBJ2-7, the V gene TRBV5-1; D is unclear. V dropped 5 bases and J dropped 1 base, with 22 bases sitting between them. CDR3 length: 17 residues. Germline V gene lookup returns CDR1 SGHRS and CDR2 YFSETQ. CDR3 protein: CASRPGPDEPHSYEQYF. The CDR3 DNA is TGCGCCAGCAGACCAGGACCGGACGAACCGCATTCCTACGAGCAGTACTTC.

This clonotype was observed a handful of times. The chain has TRBV6-1 and TRBJ2-3; the match to TRBD2 covers 13 bases. Germline V lookup: CDR1 MNHNS, CDR2 SASEGT. The V segment lost 7 bases and the J segment 1 base; nucleotides outside the gene matches: 14. The CDR3 spans 19 residues. As DNA, the CDR3 is TGTGCCAGCATAATGGGGACTAGCGGGAAGATTTGGGGCACAGATACGCAGTATTTT. Translation gives CASIMGTSGKIWGTDTQYF.